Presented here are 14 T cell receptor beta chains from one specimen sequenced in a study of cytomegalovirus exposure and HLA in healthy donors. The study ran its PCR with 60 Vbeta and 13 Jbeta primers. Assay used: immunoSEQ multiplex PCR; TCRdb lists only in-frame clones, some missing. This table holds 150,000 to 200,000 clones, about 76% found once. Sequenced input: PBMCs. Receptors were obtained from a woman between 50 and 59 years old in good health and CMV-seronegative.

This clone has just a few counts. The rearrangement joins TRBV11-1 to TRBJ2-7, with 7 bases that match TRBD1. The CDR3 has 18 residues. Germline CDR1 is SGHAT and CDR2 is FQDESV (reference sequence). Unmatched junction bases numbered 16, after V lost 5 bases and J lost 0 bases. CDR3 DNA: TGTGCCAGCAGCCCCGGACAGGTTTGGTCCGGGGTCTCCTACGAGCAGTACTTC. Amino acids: CASSPGQVWSGVSYEQYF.

The CDR3 protein is CASSLTPGGYEQYF. In DNA form, the CDR3 reads TGTGCCAGCAGTTTAACCCCGGGGGGTTACGAGCAGTACTTC. V usage is TRBV27 and J usage is TRBJ2-7, with 7 bases matching TRBD2. Germline trimming cut 2 bases from V and 4 bases from J; bases unmatched to any gene: 5. Per germline, CDR1 MNHEY and CDR2 SMNVEV (reference sequence). CDR3 length: 14 residues.

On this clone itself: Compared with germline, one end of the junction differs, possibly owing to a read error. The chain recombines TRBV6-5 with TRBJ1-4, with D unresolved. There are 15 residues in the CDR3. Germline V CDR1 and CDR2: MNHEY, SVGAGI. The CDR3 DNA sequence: TGTGCCAGCAGGGCCCCTGGTGCAACTAATGAAACACTGTTTTTT. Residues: CASRAPGATNETLFF.

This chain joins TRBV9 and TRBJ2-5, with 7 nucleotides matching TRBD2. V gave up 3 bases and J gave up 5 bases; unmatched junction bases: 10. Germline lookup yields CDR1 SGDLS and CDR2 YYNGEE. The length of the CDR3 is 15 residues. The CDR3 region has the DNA TGTGCCAGCAGCGGCGCTAGCGGAGGTGGGGAGACCCAGTACTTC. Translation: CASSGASGGGETQYF.

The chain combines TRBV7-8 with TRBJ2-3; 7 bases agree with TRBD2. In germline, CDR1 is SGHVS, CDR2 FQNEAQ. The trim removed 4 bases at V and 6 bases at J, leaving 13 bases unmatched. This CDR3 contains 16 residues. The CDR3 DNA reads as TGTGCCAGCAGCTCAACCCACCTAGCGGTCAGGGATACGCAGTATTTT. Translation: CASSSTHLAVRDTQYF.

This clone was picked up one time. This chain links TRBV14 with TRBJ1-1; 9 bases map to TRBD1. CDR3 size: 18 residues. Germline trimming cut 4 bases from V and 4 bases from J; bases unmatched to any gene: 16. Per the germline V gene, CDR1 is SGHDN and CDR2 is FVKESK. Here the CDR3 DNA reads TGTGCCAGCAGCCTAAGAAGTGGGACAGGGAGACAAGTCACTGAAGCTTTCTTT. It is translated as CASSLRSGTGRQVTEAFF.

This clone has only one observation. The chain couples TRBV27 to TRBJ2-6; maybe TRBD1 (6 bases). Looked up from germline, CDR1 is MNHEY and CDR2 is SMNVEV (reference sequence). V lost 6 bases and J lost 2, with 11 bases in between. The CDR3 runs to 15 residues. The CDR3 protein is CASRPRDTGANVLTF. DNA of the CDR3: TGTGCCAGCAGGCCGAGGGACACTGGGGCCAACGTCCTGACTTTC.

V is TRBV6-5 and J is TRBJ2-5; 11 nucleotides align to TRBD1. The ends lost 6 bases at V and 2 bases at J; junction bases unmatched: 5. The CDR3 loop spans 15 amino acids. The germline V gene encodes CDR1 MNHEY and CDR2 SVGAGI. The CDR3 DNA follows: TGTGCCAGCAGGCTGGACAGGGGGCTTCAAGAGACCCAGTACTTC. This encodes CASRLDRGLQETQYF.

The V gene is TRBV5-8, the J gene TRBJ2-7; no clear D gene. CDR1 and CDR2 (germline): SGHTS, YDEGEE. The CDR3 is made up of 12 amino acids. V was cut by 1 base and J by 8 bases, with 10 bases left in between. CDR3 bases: TGTGCCAGCAGCTTGTTTCACTCCAAGCAGTACTTC. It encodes CASSLFHSKQYF.

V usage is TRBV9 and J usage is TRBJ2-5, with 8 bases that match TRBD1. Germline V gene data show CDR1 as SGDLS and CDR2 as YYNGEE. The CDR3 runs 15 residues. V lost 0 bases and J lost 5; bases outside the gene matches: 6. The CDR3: CASSVAGRGQETQYF. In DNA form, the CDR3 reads TGTGCCAGCAGCGTAGCGGGCAGGGGGCAGGAGACCCAGTACTTC.

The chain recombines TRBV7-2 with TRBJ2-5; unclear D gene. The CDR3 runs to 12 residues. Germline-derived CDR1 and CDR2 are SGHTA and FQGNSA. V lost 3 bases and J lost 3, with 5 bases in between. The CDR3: CASSLSEETQYF. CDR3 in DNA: TGTGCCAGCAGCTTGAGCGAAGAGACCCAGTACTTC.

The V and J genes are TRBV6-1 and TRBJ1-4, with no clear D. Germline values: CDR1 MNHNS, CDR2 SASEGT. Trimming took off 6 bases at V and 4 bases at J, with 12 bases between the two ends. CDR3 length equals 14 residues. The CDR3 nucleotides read TGTGCCAGCAGACCCCAACAGATTAATGAAAAACTGTTTTTT. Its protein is CASRPQQINEKLFF.

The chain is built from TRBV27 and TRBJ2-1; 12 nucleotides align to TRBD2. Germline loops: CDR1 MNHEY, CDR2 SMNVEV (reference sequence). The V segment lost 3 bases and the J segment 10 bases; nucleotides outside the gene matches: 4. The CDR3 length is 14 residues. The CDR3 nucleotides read TGTGCCAGCAGTTTGCTTCTAGCGGGAGGGGAGCAGTTCTTC. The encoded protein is CASSLLLAGGEQFF.

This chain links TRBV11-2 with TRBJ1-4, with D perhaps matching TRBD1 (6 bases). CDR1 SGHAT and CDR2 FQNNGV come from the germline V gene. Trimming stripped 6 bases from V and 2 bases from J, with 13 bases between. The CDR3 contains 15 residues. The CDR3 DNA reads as TGTGCCAGCAGGAGGGGGGGGACGACTAATGAAAAACTGTTTTTT. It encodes CASRRGGTTNEKLFF.